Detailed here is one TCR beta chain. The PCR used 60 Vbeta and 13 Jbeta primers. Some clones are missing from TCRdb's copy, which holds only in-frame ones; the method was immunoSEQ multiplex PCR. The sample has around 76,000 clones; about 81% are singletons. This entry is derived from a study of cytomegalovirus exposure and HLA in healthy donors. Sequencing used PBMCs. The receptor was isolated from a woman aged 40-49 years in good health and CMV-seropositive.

CDR3 region: CASSLGTGLGREQYF. CDR3 DNA sequence: TGCGCCAGCAGCTTGGGGACAGGGTTAGGACGCGAGCAGTACTTC. The chain carries TRBV5-1 and TRBJ2-7; 8 positions match TRBD1. V lost 0 bases, J lost 6 bases, and 8 bases stayed unmatched. The germline gives CDR1 SGHRS, CDR2 YFSETQ. The CDR3 consists of 15 residues.